This entry concerns a single T cell receptor beta chain. Its recognized antigen is unknown. Nothing much larger sits one base from this clone, and base qualities are not available. The data originate from a study of blood T cell repertoires in COVID-19 (dated by TCRdb to 2018 to 2020). Concerning the study at large: Collaborator samples came from the United States, Italy and Spain and covered acute and convalescent phases of COVID-19. The prospective study material was composed of cDNA or gDNA derived from T cells, B-cell-depleted T cells, or PBMCs. The dataset comprised deeply sampled blood TCRbeta repertoires from subjects exposed to, actively infected with, or recovered from COVID-19. The repertoires were released in a freely available public database intended as a resource for research on the immune response to SARS-CoV-2. Samples came from the ongoing ImmuneRACE study (first 160 participants) plus 1,254 subjects from 6 global collaborators. Nearly every sample came with metadata listing a de-identified subject ID, COVID-19 status, age in years and sex. Where HLA class I and class II types were available, the types were taken from metadata supplied by the sample provider, not from assay-based typing.

Each collaborating institution followed its own protocols to collect whole blood in K2EDTA tubes. Collaborator samples were shipped for TCRbeta analysis as frozen whole blood, isolated PBMCs, or DNA extracted from either sample type. The CDR3, from cysteine to phenylalanine, totals 13 residues. Just CDR3 DNA is preserved here, 39 bases in frame from base 1. Deletion took 8 bases off V and 1 base off J, with a span of 11 bases between the germline ends. For CDR1 and CDR2, the germline V gene lists SGHVS and FNYEAQ. The immunoSEQ Assay, a bias-controlled multiplex PCR, was used to amplify TCRbeta CDR3 regions from genomic DNA. In the paper's pipeline: Nucleated cell counts per sample were estimated from amplification of reference gene primers within the assay. To quantify the absolute abundance of each unique TCRbeta CDR3 rearrangement, sequence reads were collapsed and filtered. For each sample, productive Simpson clonality was calculated as the square root of Simpson's diversity index over productive rearrangements. Here the immuneACCESS table is served through TCRdb, limited to in-frame sequences with V and J called. Missing clones are a known gap in these copies; in checked studies unresolved V genes cover under half, and the rest lacks a known reason. That table is the source of V, J and clone size, and D and trimming were worked out from the DNA. This sample lists 90,000 to 100,000 clones; 70% to 90% were detected once. Of the sample, around 12% falls within the top ten clones.

On the study overall, not on this receptor specifically: Clinical and demographic metadata were provided uncurated, with the amount varying by source and participant.

This TCR derives from a human donor in a cohort sampled during active COVID-19. The specimen was peripheral blood. The chain was built from TRBV7-6 and TRBJ1-1; too little of a D gene remains to name it. The DNA sequence is TGTGCCAGCCGAAAACAGCCGAACACTGAAGCTTTCTTT. This sequence encodes CASRKQPNTEAFF.